The sequence of this T cell receptor beta chain was determined in a study of PD-1 blockade in classical Hodgkin lymphoma. The time point denotes: cycle 4 day 1 (C4D1), after more than five weeks of nivolumab. Each of the patients experienced relapse following autologous stem cell transplantation, and their brentuximab vedotin exposure differed. As regards this clone: The antigen remains unidentified.

Germline V gene lookup returns CDR1 SGHVS and CDR2 FNYEAQ. The CDR3 length is 17 residues. V was shortened by 1 base and J by 8 bases, with 24 bases between the two germline ends. Profiling relied on immunoSEQ multiplex PCR, and the TCRdb table lists in-frame clones only, not all of them. The sample lists roughly 60,000 clones, just over 90% occurring once. General study findings and limits: Repertoire differences have undefined causes, possibly disease activity or prior therapy. Reports indicated that newly diagnosed patients had lower baseline TCR diversity than healthy donors did.

The input for sequencing was peripheral blood mononuclear cells (PBMCs), taken before the fourth cycle of nivolumab. The V call is TRBV7-6, the J call TRBJ2-7; D perhaps matches TRBD2 (6 bases). This clonotype originated in a human donor with classical Hodgkin lymphoma. CDR3 in DNA: TGTGCCAGCAGCTTAGGAGATGGCGGGGAACTACGGTTGCAGCAGTACTTC. Protein product: CASSLGDGGELRLQQYF.